This TCR beta chain appears in the sequencing data of a study of cytomegalovirus exposure and HLA in healthy donors. Regarding this clone: Its antigen remains unidentified.

In nominal health when sampled, donors likely had unrecorded immune exposures nonetheless. Study-wide findings and caveats: More than 15,000 TCR beta sequences were associated with HLA alleles at 0.05 false discovery rate in a later analysis. In a later analysis, HLA-associated beta chains showed higher expansion and lower generation probabilities than comparable chains. A likely sequencing artifact accounted for one observed cluster of highly shared sequence variants.

With 60 Vbeta and 13 Jbeta primers, the PCR was carried out. Only in-frame clones appear in the TCRdb table, and some are missing; sequencing was by immunoSEQ multiplex PCR. The sample contains under 85,000 clones, approximately 74% of which appear only once. The sample taken for sequencing was PBMCs. The receptor was isolated from a middle-aged man in good health and CMV-seropositive.

CDR3 sequence: CASSLGQTTSSNEKLFF. The DNA of the CDR3 is TGTGCCAGCAGCTTGGGACAGACTACCTCGTCTAATGAAAAACTGTTTTTT. The chain joins TRBV7-8 to TRBJ1-4; TRBD1 matches at 7 bases. Trimming at V came to 3 bases and at J to 3 bases, leaving 10 bases not matched to a gene. In germline, CDR1 is SGHVS, CDR2 FQNEAQ. CDR3 length: 17 residues.